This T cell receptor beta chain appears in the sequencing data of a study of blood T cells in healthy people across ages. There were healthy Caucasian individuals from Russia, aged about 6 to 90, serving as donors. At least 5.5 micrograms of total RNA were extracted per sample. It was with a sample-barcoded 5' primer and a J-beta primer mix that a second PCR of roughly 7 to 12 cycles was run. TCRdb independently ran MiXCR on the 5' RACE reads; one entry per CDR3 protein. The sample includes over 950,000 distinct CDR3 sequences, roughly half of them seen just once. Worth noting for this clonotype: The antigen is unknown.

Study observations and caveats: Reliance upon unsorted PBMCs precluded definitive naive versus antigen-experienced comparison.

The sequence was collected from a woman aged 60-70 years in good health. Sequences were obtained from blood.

In DNA form, the CDR3 reads TGTGCCTGGACACTTCATGGGGGCCTTGGGGATGAAAAACTGTTTTTT. It codes for CAWTLHGGLGDEKLFF. The gene calls are TRBV30 and TRBJ1-4; D is perhaps TRBD1 (6 bases). Germline-derived CDR1 and CDR2 are GTSNPN and SVGIG (reference sequence). The CDR3 is made up of 16 amino acids. The germline V and J ends were trimmed by 4 bases and 6 bases, with 21 bases remaining between them.